This TCR beta chain was observed in a study of CD8 T cells in ankylosing spondylitis. The study's findings and limits: Within ankylosing spondylitis blood, a TCR beta motif made up of under 10 highly homologous variants appeared to be characteristic. Some motif variants were previously reported in reactive arthritis synovial fluid and blood. Clones linked to disease were reported to show significant enrichment in matched ankylosing spondylitis synovial fluid. Relatively rare in peripheral blood, disease-linked clones were also CD8+.

The CDR3 has 16 residues. V lost 5 bases and J lost 0, with 11 bases in between. Germline V gene lookup returns CDR1 SGHTA and CDR2 FQGNSA. From the 5' RACE reads, TCRdb called clonotypes with MiXCR, one entry per CDR3 protein. In the table there are under 150,000 distinct CDR3 sequences, roughly 8.8% of which are singletons. To note about this clonotype: The antigen is unknown.

V is TRBV7-2 and J is TRBJ1-6; no definite D call. The sample consisted of synovial fluid, either unsorted or a sorted T cell fraction (not recorded which). The receptor was derived from a male donor with ankylosing spondylitis. CDR3 protein: CASSPTVRSYNSPLHF. The CDR3 region has the DNA TGTGCCAGCAGCCCAACAGTTCGCTCCTATAATTCACCCCTCCACTTT.